Sequencing of this TCR beta chain was carried out in a study of T cells in Graves' hyperthyroidism and ophthalmopathy. V lost 0 bases, J lost 8 bases, and 17 bases lay in between. The CDR3 runs to 15 residues. Germline lookup yields CDR1 SGDLS and CDR2 YYNGEE. PBMCs were collected from an approximately 10 ml volume of fresh peripheral blood. Amplified regions were TCR beta CDR3 sequences from RNA transcripts. In the first-round RT-PCR of the TCR CDR3, the HTBI primer set was used. TCRdb redid the calling of the multiplex PCR reads with MiXCR, one entry per CDR3 protein. The sample comprises 650,000 to 850,000 distinct CDR3 sequences, around a sixth of which are singletons, and 16% rests with the top ten.

The sample was blood. The chain joins TRBV9 to TRBJ1-2; D unresolved. The TCR originated in a woman between 45 and 65 years old with Graves' hyperthyroidism that later progressed to Graves' ophthalmopathy. Here the CDR3 DNA reads TGTGCCAGCAGCGTAGGTGTAGGGTATGTTAGCGGCTACACCTTC. It specifies CASSVGVGYVSGYTF. Full variable domain (outside the CDR3, taken from reference TRBV9 and TRBJ1-2): DSGVTQTPKHLITATGQRVTLRCSPRSGDLSVYWYQQSLDQGLQFLIQYYNGEERAKGNILERFSAQQFPDLHSELNLSSLELGDSALYFCASSVGVGYVSGYTFGSGTRLTVV.